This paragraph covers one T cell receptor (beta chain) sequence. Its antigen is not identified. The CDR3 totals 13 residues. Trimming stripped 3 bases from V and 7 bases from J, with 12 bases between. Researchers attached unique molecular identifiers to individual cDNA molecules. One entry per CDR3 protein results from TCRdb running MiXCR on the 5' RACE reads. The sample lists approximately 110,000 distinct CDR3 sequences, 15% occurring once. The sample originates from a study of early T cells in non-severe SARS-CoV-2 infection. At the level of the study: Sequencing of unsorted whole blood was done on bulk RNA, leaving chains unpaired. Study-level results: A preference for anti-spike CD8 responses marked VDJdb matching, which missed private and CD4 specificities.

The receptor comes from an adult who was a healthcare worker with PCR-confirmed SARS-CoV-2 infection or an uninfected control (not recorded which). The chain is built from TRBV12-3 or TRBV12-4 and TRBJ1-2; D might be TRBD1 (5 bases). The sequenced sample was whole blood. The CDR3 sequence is CASSFPGRIGYTF. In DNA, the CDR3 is TGTGCCAGCAGTTTCCCAGGGAGGATTGGCTACACCTTC.